The source of this TCR beta chain is a study of T cells after yellow fever vaccination. Regarding the study as a whole: Re-detected after boosting: most primary clones, about 96% of CD4 and 80% to 90% of CD8. Although the secondary response was weaker, it peaked faster, at day 5 versus 15.

The trim removed 5 bases at V and 4 bases at J, leaving 6 bases unmatched. Germline V gene data show CDR1 as SEHNR and CDR2 as FQNEAQ (reference sequence). The CDR3 sequence is 16 residues long. Each CDR3 protein is one row after TCRdb ran MiXCR on the 5' RACE reads. The top ten clones hold 16% of a sample with 500,000 to 550,000 distinct CDR3 sequences, 21% of them seen once. This clonotype occurred a few times. What it recognizes is unknown. V usage is TRBV7-9 and J usage is TRBJ2-1, with 12 nucleotides matching TRBD1. This clonotype was obtained from a man younger than 35 who received the YFV17D yellow fever vaccine. The input for sequencing was PBMCs, taken less than 25 days after the first yellow fever vaccination. CDR3 nucleotide sequence: TGTGCCAGCAGCCCCCCGGGACAGGGGGCTTACAATGAGCAGTTCTTC. Protein: CASSPPGQGAYNEQFF.